The entry below gives a single T cell receptor (beta chain) sequence along with its context. TCRdb keeps only in-frame clones here, not all; method: immunoSEQ multiplex PCR. This table has about 100,000 clones, around four fifths appearing once. This sample was taken from a study of blood T cell repertoires in COVID-19. J was trimmed by 4 bases and V by 4 bases; bases with no gene match: 3. This CDR3 has 13 amino acids. The receptor's source is a woman in her 70s with acute or convalescent COVID-19. The sequencing sample was made of peripheral blood. The chain couples TRBV12-3 or TRBV12-4 to TRBJ1-2; 7 bases are a match to TRBD1. The CDR3 DNA is TGTGCCAGCAGTTCACAGGGGCTCTATGGCTACACCTTC. Its translation: CASSSQGLYGYTF.